This entry lists 5 T cell receptor beta chains sequenced from one sample in a study of cytomegalovirus exposure and HLA in healthy donors. PCR used 60 Vbeta primers and 13 Jbeta primers. The assay was immunoSEQ multiplex PCR, and TCRdb's table has in-frame clones only and misses some. The repertoire holds about 170,000 clones, with almost 85% as singletons. The specimen was PBMCs. The receptors stem from a boy aged 2-9 years in good health and CMV-seronegative.

J is TRBJ2-5 and V is TRBV7-2; D unresolved. CDR1 and CDR2 (germline): SGHTA, FQGNSA. V lost 2 bases and J 4 bases, leaving 8 bases between the germline ends. CDR3 size: 13 residues. The CDR3 reads CASSLNQAETQYF. In DNA, the CDR3 is TGTGCCAGCAGCTTAAACCAGGCAGAGACCCAGTACTTC. Full variable domain (outside the CDR3, taken from reference TRBV7-2 and TRBJ2-5): GAGVSQSPSNKVTEKGKDVELRCDPISGHTALYWYRQSLGQGLEFLIYFQGNSAPDKSGLPSDRFSAERTGGSVSTLTIQRTQQEDSAVYLCASSLNQAETQYFGPGTRLLVL.

The genes are TRBV7-8 and TRBJ1-5; 10 positions agree with TRBD1. The junction had 8 bases not matched to a gene; V was cut back by 3 bases and J by 6 bases. The CDR3 runs 16 residues. CDR1 and CDR2 from the germline V gene are SGHVS and FQNEAQ. The chain's CDR3 is CASSLTGGSLFQPQHF. The CDR3 DNA reads TGTGCCAGCAGCTTGACAGGGGGCTCCCTTTTTCAGCCCCAGCATTTT. Drawing the rest from reference TRBV7-8 and TRBJ1-5, the complete variable domain is GAGVSQSPRYKVAKRGQDVALRCDPISGHVSLFWYQQALGQGPEFLTYFQNEAQLDKSGLPSDRFFAERPEGSVSTLKIQRTQQEDSAVYLCASSLTGGSLFQPQHFGDGTRLSIL.

V usage is TRBV6-5 and J usage is TRBJ1-1; no definite D call. The CDR3 contains 11 residues. CDR1 and CDR2 (germline): MNHEY, SVGAGI. Trimming stripped 2 bases from V and 9 bases from J, with 7 bases between. The CDR3 DNA reads TGTGCCAGCAGTTACCGAAGCCAAGCTTTCTTT. It translates to CASSYRSQAFF.

This clone turned up a few times. V and J are TRBV2 and TRBJ1-1, with D tentatively TRBD1 (6 bases). The CDR3 sequence is 15 residues long. CDR1 is SNHLY and CDR2 is FYNNEI in the germline V gene. V dropped 0 bases and J dropped 7 bases, with 15 bases sitting between them. CDR3 sequence reads: CASSEAWGGLSEAFF. CDR3 nucleotides: TGTGCCAGCAGTGAAGCCTGGGGGGGCCTGAGTGAAGCTTTCTTT. Full variable domain (remainder filled in from reference TRBV2 and TRBJ1-1): EPEVTQTPSHQVTQMGQEVILRCVPISNHLYFYWYRQILGQKVEFLVSFYNNEISEKSEIFDDQFSVERPDGSNFTLKIRSTKLEDSAMYFCASSEAWGGLSEAFFGQGTRLTVV.

The rearrangement uses TRBV19 and TRBJ1-5; 7 bases map to TRBD1. Losses at the gene ends were 5 bases for V and 3 bases for J; bases not matched to a gene: 13. CDR1 and CDR2 from the germline V gene are LNHDA and SQIVND (reference sequence). CDR3 size: 17 residues. The CDR3 reads CASSPSRGQRHNQPQHF. DNA for the CDR3: TGTGCCAGTAGTCCTTCCCGGGGACAGCGTCACAATCAGCCCCAGCATTTT.